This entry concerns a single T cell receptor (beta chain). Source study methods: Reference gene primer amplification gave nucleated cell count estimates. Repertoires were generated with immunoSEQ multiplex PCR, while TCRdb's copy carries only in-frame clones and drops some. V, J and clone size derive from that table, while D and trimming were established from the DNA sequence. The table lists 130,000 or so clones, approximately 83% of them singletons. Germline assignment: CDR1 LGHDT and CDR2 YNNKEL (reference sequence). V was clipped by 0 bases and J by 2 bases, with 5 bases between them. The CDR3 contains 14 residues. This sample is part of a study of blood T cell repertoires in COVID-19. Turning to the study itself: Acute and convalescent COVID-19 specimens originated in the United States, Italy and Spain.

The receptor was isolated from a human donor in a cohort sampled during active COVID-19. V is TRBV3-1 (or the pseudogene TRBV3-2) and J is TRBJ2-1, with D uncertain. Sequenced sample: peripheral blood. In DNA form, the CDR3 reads TGTGCCAGCAGCCAAGACGGAGCCTACAATGAGCAGTTCTTC. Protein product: CASSQDGAYNEQFF.